These T cell receptor beta chains were read from a single sample in a study of a mutant IDH1 vaccine in newly diagnosed glioma. Using immunoSEQ multiplex PCR, the repertoire was profiled, and TCRdb retains in-frame clones only, with some absent. The data show 30,000 to 35,000 clones, about 80% seen once. The source was peripheral blood mononuclear cells (PBMCs), collected from a glioma patient treated with radiotherapy, temozolomide or both. All receptors come from a middle-aged man with glioma. Some clones in this sample may be carry-over from other donors' samples. Each CDR3 is given without its conserved first and last residue.

TRBV5-5,ASSLADREYGYT
TRBV11-3,ASRGTSGGDHEQF
TRBV7-8,ASSSSPGELF
TRBV7-2,ASSSYAGTYGYT
TRBV19,ATMPGTGGQNTEAF
TRBV5-1,ASSPSSGNTIY
TRBV19,ASTSRVRGGYNEQF
TRBV28,ASSSVLAVYNEQF
TRBV19,ATSQDGNTIY
TRBV5-6,ASTTLENTEAF
TRBV2,ASSESPRNTEAF
TRBV11-2,ASSPGQGSQVTGELF
TRBV6-5,ASSKGFVYEQY
TRBV10-3,ALGRGENEQF
TRBV9,ASTPRITGGETQY
TRBV6-1,ASSEAAAAYEQY
TRBV2,ASRSGLSTEAF
TRBV7-7,ASAAVHSTDTQY
TRBV9,ASSVAGAYNEQF
TRBV7-9,ASSSGTGTEAF
TRBV5-5,ASSLVLAGPGGNWYEQY
TRBV7-6,ASSDDGFSGKLF
TRBV6-1,ASSGVGYGYT
TRBV29-1,SVEGGQGFNGYT
TRBV21-1,ASSNPDGSGANVLT
TRBV19,ASSIGAGSSYEQY
TRBV10-3,AIFGGDGYT
TRBV6-1,ASRGDPSNQPQH
TRBV7-9,ASTLSGGLKETQY
TRBV6-6,ASSYRVTLNNEQF
TRBV4-3,ASSQESGGINTDTQY
TRBV18,ASSPVTVSYEQY
TRBV5-1,ASSPGLTSTDTQY
TRBV4-1,ASSQPTQGGRTQY
TRBV7-8,ASSSPPDPGETQY
TRBV29-1,SVREDPSTDTQY